Listed here is a single T cell receptor beta chain. These data come from a study of T-cell reconstitution after alpha-beta-depleted transplantation in children. As it was prepared, the TCRbeta library received unique molecular identifiers. Each CDR3 protein is one row after TCRdb ran MiXCR on the PCR reads. The table has hundreds of thousands of distinct CDR3 sequences, more than 8% seen once; the top ten hold 10%. Germline V gene data show CDR1 as SGHVS and CDR2 as FQNEAQ. This CDR3 contains 15 residues. The germline V and J ends were trimmed by 3 bases and 1 base, with 13 bases remaining between them.

The V gene is TRBV7-8, the J gene TRBJ2-7; D possibly matches TRBD1 or TRBD2 (5 bases each). The sequence derives from a human donor who donated a stem cell graft to a child with SCID. The sample was PBMCs from the stem cell graft donor, taken from the stem cell graft. The CDR3 DNA sequence: TGTGCCAGCAGCTTTGAGGGGCGCCGGTCCTACGAGCAGTACTTC. This translates into CASSFEGRRSYEQYF.